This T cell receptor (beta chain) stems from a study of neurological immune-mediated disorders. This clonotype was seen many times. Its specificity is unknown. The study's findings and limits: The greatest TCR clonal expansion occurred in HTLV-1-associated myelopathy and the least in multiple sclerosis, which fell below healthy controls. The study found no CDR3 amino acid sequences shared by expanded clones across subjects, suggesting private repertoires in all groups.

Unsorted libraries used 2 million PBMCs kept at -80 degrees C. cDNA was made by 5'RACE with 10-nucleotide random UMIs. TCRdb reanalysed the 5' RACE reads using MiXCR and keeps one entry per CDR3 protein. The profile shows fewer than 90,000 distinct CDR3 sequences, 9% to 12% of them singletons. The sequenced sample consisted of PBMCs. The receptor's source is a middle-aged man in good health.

CDR3 sequence: CASSSDRVLQETQYF. In DNA form, the CDR3 reads TGTGCCAGCAGCTCGGACAGGGTTCTCCAAGAGACCCAGTACTTC. The chain is built from TRBV7-9 and TRBJ2-5; 8 bases match TRBD1. This CDR3 comprises 15 residues. J gave up 1 base and V 4 bases, and 5 bases lay outside the gene matches. Germline assignment: CDR1 SEHNR and CDR2 FQNEAQ (reference sequence).